Sequencing of this T cell receptor (beta chain) was carried out in a study of blood T cells in healthy people across ages. Study details: Every two T cells gave about one barcoded beta molecule via template switching.

Germline V gene lookup returns CDR1 LGHNA and CDR2 YNFKEQ. This CDR3 has 13 amino acids. The ends were cut back, 5 bases at V and 0 bases at J, with 8 bases in the middle. For the second PCR, which ran for roughly 7 to 11 cycles, a sample-barcoded 5' primer and a J-beta primer mix were used. TCRdb processed the 5' RACE reads anew with MiXCR; each CDR3 protein has one entry. The repertoire holds about 680,000 distinct CDR3 sequences, with 45% to 50% as singletons. Each sample had at least 6 million PBMCs isolated. The receptor's source is a woman aged 55-70 years in good health. Source material: blood. This sequence joins TRBV4-2 and TRBJ2-7; D not certain. The CDR3 region is CASSGVLSYEQYF. In DNA, the CDR3 is TGTGCCAGCAGCGGCGTCCTCTCCTACGAGCAGTACTTC.